Below are 21 T cell receptor beta chains sequenced from a single sample in a study of shared clonotypes between healthy human individuals. Generated by immunoSEQ multiplex PCR, the TCRdb table keeps only in-frame clones and is missing some. The sample has hundreds of thousands of clones; roughly 79% are singletons. The sequencing sample was made of PBMCs. The receptors here all came from a woman between 40 and 50 years old in good health. Some clones in this sample may be carry-over from other donors' samples.

This clone was seen at least ten times. The rearrangement uses TRBV27 and TRBJ1-1; D remains ambiguous. The CDR3 has 13 residues. Trimming took 3 bases from V and 1 from J, leaving 6 bases between them. Germline V gene data show CDR1 as MNHEY and CDR2 as SMNVEV (reference sequence). The chain's CDR3 is CASSFIGNTEAFF. In DNA, the CDR3 is TGTGCCAGCAGTTTCATCGGGAACACTGAAGCTTTCTTT.

The rearrangement joins TRBV7-2 to TRBJ2-5; D uncertain. CDR1 and CDR2 from the germline V gene are SGHTA and FQGNSA. V was trimmed by 1 base and J by 5 bases, leaving 11 bases between them. The CDR3 is made up of 14 amino acids. The CDR3 region has the DNA TGTGCCAGCAGCTTAGGATCCGTAGTGGAGACCCAGTACTTC. Protein: CASSLGSVVETQYF.

J is TRBJ2-2 and V is TRBV6-7; 9 positions agree with TRBD2. TRBV6-7 is flagged as an ORF with uncertain function. With 2 bases clipped from V and 8 bases from J, the junction kept 12 bases outside the gene matches. CDR3 length equals 17 residues. The CDR3 spells CASSYMASGNGPGELFF. In nucleotides, the CDR3 is TGTGCCAGCAGTTACATGGCTAGCGGGAACGGCCCAGGGGAGCTGTTTTTT.

The table lists this clone with a few counts. The rearrangement links TRBV5-6 to TRBJ2-1; D is possibly TRBD1 or TRBD2 (5 bases each). Trimming removed 5 bases from V and 7 bases from J, with 13 bases in between. The CDR3 is 13 residues long. The germline V gene encodes CDR1 SGHDT and CDR2 YYEEEE. In DNA, the CDR3 is TGTGCCAGCAGTATTCAGGGACCTAATGAGCAGTTCTTC. As protein: CASSIQGPNEQFF.

This clone was observed many times. The chain uses TRBV4-2 and TRBJ1-2; TRBD1 is a possible D gene (5 bases). The CDR3 is 16 amino acids. V was clipped by 4 bases and J by 5 bases, with 20 bases between them. Germline-derived CDR1 and CDR2 are LGHNA and YNFKEQ. The CDR3 DNA reads TGTGCCAGCAGCCGGAATTCTGGGGCATCCCATTATGGCTACACCTTC. It encodes CASSRNSGASHYGYTF.

The rearrangement joins TRBV6-4 to TRBJ2-1; 10 bases fit TRBD1. The CDR3 is 13 residues long. V was pared by 6 bases and J by 10 bases, with 6 bases of the junction left unmatched. The germline V gene has CDR1 MRHNA and CDR2 SNTAGT. The CDR3 protein is CASSIDRGREQFF. The CDR3 DNA reads TGTGCCAGCAGCATCGACAGGGGGCGGGAGCAGTTCTTC.

Notes on this clone: A read error is possible here, since a much larger clone lies one base away. The chain joins TRBV2 to TRBJ2-5; 7 bases map to TRBD1. Germline values: CDR1 SNHLY, CDR2 FYNNEI. V lost 6 bases and J lost 3; bases outside the gene matches: 4. This CDR3 contains 13 residues. The DNA of the CDR3 is TGTGCCAGCAGCCGGGACAGCGAAGAGACCCAGTACTTC. As protein: CASSRDSEETQYF.

This clone showed up just once. V gene TRBV5-4 combines with J gene TRBJ2-2, with D possibly matching TRBD2 (6 bases). The CDR3 contains 15 residues. Germline values: CDR1 SGHNT, CDR2 YYREEE (reference sequence). The ends were cut back, 4 bases at V and 5 bases at J, with 15 bases in the middle. The CDR3 protein is CASSPGRSGTGELFF. In nucleotides, the CDR3 is TGTGCCAGCAGCCCCGGGCGAAGCGGGACCGGGGAGCTGTTTTTT.

V usage is TRBV6-1 and J usage is TRBJ2-7; 9 bases map to TRBD2. The CDR3 runs 15 residues. The trim removed 5 bases at V and 2 bases at J, leaving 7 bases unmatched. Germline values: CDR1 MNHNS, CDR2 SASEGT. Here the CDR3 reads CASSFSGSGAYEQYF. In DNA form, the CDR3 reads TGTGCCAGCAGTTTTAGCGGGAGCGGGGCCTACGAGCAGTACTTC.

Ten or more counts support this clone. This sequence joins TRBV5-4 and TRBJ2-1; 7 nucleotides align to TRBD2. The V gene's germline CDR1 is SGHNT and CDR2 YYREEE (reference sequence). The CDR3 is 13 amino acids. The junction had 2 bases not matched to a gene; V was cut back by 0 bases and J by 8 bases. CDR3 protein: CASSLGAGDEQFF. The CDR3 nucleotides are TGTGCCAGCAGCTTGGGCGCGGGAGATGAGCAGTTCTTC.

J is TRBJ1-1 and V is TRBV28; D might be TRBD1 (6 bases). V lost 6 bases and J 2 bases, leaving 13 bases between the germline ends. Germline loops: CDR1 MDHEN, CDR2 SYDVKM. The CDR3 has 14 amino acids. CDR3 sequence: CASSLGGANTEAFF. As DNA, the CDR3 is TGTGCCAGCAGCCTCGGGGGCGCAAACACTGAAGCTTTCTTT.

Remarks on this clone: This sample also contains other DNA sequences that code for the same CDR3. CDR3 region: CASSPGLQETQYF. CDR3 DNA: TGTGCCAGCTCACCGGGACTTCAAGAGACCCAGTACTTC. The genes are TRBV18 and TRBJ2-5; weak D call: TRBD2 (6 bases). The CDR3 is made up of 13 amino acids. The germline gives CDR1 KGHSH, CDR2 LQKENI. V was shortened by 3 bases and J by 2 bases, with 7 bases between the two germline ends. Using reference TRBV18 and TRBJ2-5 for the parts outside the CDR3, the full variable domain is NAGVMQNPRHLVRRRGQEARLRCSPMKGHSHVYWYRQLPEEGLKFMVYLQKENIIDESGMPKERFSAEFPKEGPSILRIQQVVRGDSAAYFCASSPGLQETQYFGPGTRLLVL.

For this clone: This probably arose from a read error, given a far larger clone one base away. This CDR3 is also generated by other DNA sequences in the sample. This chain links TRBV7-8 with TRBJ2-7; D not certain. Trimming left V 6 bases short and J 4 bases short, with 19 bases between. The CDR3 has 15 residues. Per germline, CDR1 SGHVS and CDR2 FQNEAQ. The CDR3 DNA is TGTGCCAGCAGTTTCCTCCGCTACTCACCATACGAGCAGTACTTC. It translates to CASSFLRYSPYEQYF. Full variable domain (rest looked up from reference TRBV7-8 and TRBJ2-7): GAGVSQSPRYKVAKRGQDVALRCDPISGHVSLFWYQQALGQGPEFLTYFQNEAQLDKSGLPSDRFFAERPEGSVSTLKIQRTQQEDSAVYLCASSFLRYSPYEQYFGPGTRLTVT.

Here the CDR3 DNA reads TGTGCCAGCAGCCCCACTGGCAGGGGTCCTAATGAAAAACTGTTTTTT. Protein sequence: CASSPTGRGPNEKLFF. V usage is TRBV7-9 and J usage is TRBJ1-4; D may be TRBD1 (6 bases). This CDR3 contains 16 residues. V was trimmed by 5 bases and J by 3 bases, leaving 16 bases between them. The germline V gene encodes CDR1 SEHNR and CDR2 FQNEAQ (reference sequence). Together with reference TRBV7-9 and TRBJ1-4, the CDR3 gives the full variable domain: DTGVSQNPRHKITKRGQNVTFRCDPISEHNRLYWYRQTLGQGPEFLTYFQNEAQLEKSRLLSDRFSAERPKGSFSTLEIQRTEQGDSAMYLCASSPTGRGPNEKLFFGSGTQLSVL.

Comment on this clone: A far larger clone is just one base off, so this is likely a read error. The rearrangement joins TRBV6-6 to TRBJ1-5; no reliable D call. The CDR3 sequence is 15 residues long. CDR1 and CDR2 from the germline V gene are MNHNY and SVGAGI (reference sequence). The chain's CDR3 is CASSHSSSPNQPQHF. CDR3 bases: TGTGCCAGCAGTCACTCGAGCAGTCCAAATCAGCCCCAGCATTTT.

This chain connects TRBV9 to TRBJ2-1; 13 bases line up with TRBD2. With 3 bases clipped from V and 8 bases from J, the junction kept 8 bases outside the gene matches. Germline lookup yields CDR1 SGDLS and CDR2 YYNGEE. CDR3 length: 16 amino acids. CDR3 coding DNA: TGTGCCAGCAGCGCCACTAGCGGGAGGGCCGGGGATGAGCAGTTCTTC. This codes for CASSATSGRAGDEQFF.

This clone was seen more than once but under ten times. The chain recombines TRBV7-3 with TRBJ2-7; D is possibly TRBD1 or TRBD2 (5 bases each). The CDR3 loop spans 17 amino acids. V was shortened by 5 bases and J by 1 base, with 21 bases between the two germline ends. From germline, CDR1 is SGHTA and CDR2 FQGTGA. The CDR3 spells CASSPVGLATSSYEQYF. The CDR3 DNA reads as TGTGCCAGCAGCCCCGTGGGGCTAGCTACAAGTTCCTACGAGCAGTACTTC.

With regard to this clone: A far larger clone differs by one base, so this is likely a read error. V gene TRBV6-5 combines with J gene TRBJ2-7; D may correspond to TRBD1 or TRBD2 (6 bases each). This CDR3 contains 13 residues. Germline CDR1 and CDR2: MNHEY and SVGAGI. CDR3 amino acids: CASSLVGGYEHYF. The CDR3 DNA reads as TGTGCCAGCAGCCTTGTGGGGGGCTACGAGCATTACTTC.

In the case of this clone: In this CDR3 the conserved last residue, phenylalanine or tryptophan, is missing, so a read error is likely. The chain uses TRBV28 and TRBJ2-7; a weak D match, TRBD2 (6 bases). The CDR3 is 12 amino acids. Trimming shortened V by 11 bases and J by 3 bases, and 14 bases separated the two germline ends. Germline lookup yields CDR1 MDHEN and CDR2 SYDVKM. CDR3 sequence reads: CAVGGLLYEQYC. In DNA form, the CDR3 reads TGTGCCGTGGGCGGACTACTCTACGAGCAGTACTGC.

The chain has TRBV28 and TRBJ1-3, with no clear D. Germline V gives CDR1 MDHEN, CDR2 SYDVKM. There are 13 residues in the CDR3. V was clipped by 2 bases and J by 7 bases, with 9 bases between them. CDR3 loop: CASSLGLGNTIYF. DNA of the CDR3: TGTGCCAGCAGTTTAGGACTCGGGAACACCATATATTTT.

This sequence joins TRBV28 and TRBJ1-5; D not certain. This CDR3 spans 12 amino acids. Trimming removed 2 bases at V and 10 bases at J, with 9 bases between. The germline V gene encodes CDR1 MDHEN and CDR2 SYDVKM. DNA for the CDR3: TGTGCCAGCAGTTTACGGCCCAGCCCCCAGCATTTT. This encodes CASSLRPSPQHF.